One T cell receptor (beta chain) is described in this entry. As yet, its antigen is unknown. These data belong to a study of T cells in localized non-small cell lung cancer. Here immunoSEQ multiplex PCR was the method, and the copy in TCRdb shows in-frame clones only, minus some. Of tens of thousands of clones in the sample, roughly 90% were seen once. The CDR3 spans 12 residues. V shed 6 bases and J shed 10 bases, with 13 bases lying between them. Germline assignment: CDR1 MNHEY and CDR2 SVGAGI. Study conclusions and caveats: Heterogeneity remains possible, as sequencing covered one tumor region only. Compared with tumor, uninvolved adjacent lung displayed greater T cell clonality, ranking highest overall.

The source of this sequence is a female donor of 60 years or more with stage I squamous cell lung carcinoma. This specimen consisted of peripheral blood, obtained before any cancer treatment. The genes are TRBV6-5 and TRBJ2-1; TRBD1 might be the D (5 bases). The CDR3 DNA sequence: TGTGCCAGCAGCGGCACAGGTATAGAGCAGTTCTTC. Protein: CASSGTGIEQFF.